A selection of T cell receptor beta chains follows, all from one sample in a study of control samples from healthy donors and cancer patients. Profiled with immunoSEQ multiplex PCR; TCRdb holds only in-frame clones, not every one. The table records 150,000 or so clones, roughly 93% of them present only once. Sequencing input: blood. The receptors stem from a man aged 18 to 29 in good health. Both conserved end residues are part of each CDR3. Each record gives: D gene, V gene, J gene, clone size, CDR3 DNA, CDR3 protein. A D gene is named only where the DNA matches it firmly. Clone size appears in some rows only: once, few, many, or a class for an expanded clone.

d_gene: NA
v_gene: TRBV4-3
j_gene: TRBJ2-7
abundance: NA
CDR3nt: TGCGCCAGCAGCCAAGATCCGGGGGGCCTCTACGAGCAGTACTTC
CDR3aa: CASSQDPGGLYEQYF

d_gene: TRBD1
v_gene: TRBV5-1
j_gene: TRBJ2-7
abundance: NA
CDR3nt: TGCGCCAGCAGCCCTACGGCCGGGACAGGGTACTACGAGCAGTACTTC
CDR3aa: CASSPTAGTGYYEQYF

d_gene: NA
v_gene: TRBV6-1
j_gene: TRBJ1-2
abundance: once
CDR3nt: TGTGCCAGCAGTGAAGCGCAGGGGAGGTACTATGGCTACACCTTC
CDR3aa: CASSEAQGRYYGYTF

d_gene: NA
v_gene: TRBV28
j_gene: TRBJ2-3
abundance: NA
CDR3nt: TGTGCCAGCATCCTGAGGGGCGGGGGCACAGATACGCAGTATTTT
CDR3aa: CASILRGGGTDTQYF

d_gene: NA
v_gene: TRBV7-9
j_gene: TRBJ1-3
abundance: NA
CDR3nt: TGTGCCAGCAGCTCCGGCCCGGGGATGTCTGGAAACACCATATATTTT
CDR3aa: CASSSGPGMSGNTIYF

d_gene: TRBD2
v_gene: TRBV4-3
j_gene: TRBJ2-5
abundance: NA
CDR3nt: TGCGCCAGCAGCCCCGAATCTACTTGGCGGGAGCCAGTGGAGACCCAGTACTTC
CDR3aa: CASSPESTWREPVETQYF

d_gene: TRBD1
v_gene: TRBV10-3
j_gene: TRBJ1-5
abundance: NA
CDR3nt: TGTGCCATCAGTGAGACAGGGGGCGCTCAGCCCCAGCATTTT
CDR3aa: CAISETGGAQPQHF

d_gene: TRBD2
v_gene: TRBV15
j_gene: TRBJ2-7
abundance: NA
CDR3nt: TGTGCCACCAGCAGAGATAAGAGACTAGCGGTAGACGAGCAGTACTTC
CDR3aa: CATSRDKRLAVDEQYF

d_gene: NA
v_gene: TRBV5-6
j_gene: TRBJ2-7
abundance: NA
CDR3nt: TGTGCCAGCAGCTTGTGGGGGAGCTCCTACGAGCAGTACTTC
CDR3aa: CASSLWGSSYEQYF

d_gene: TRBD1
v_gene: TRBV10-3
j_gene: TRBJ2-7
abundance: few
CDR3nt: TGTGCCATCAGTGAAGGGACAGGGGGCCGGAACGAGCAGTACTTC
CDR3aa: CAISEGTGGRNEQYF

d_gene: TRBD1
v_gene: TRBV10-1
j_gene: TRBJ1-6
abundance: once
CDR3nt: TGCGCCAGCAGTGAGGGACAGGGGGTCTATAATTCACCCCTCCACTTT
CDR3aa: CASSEGQGVYNSPLHF

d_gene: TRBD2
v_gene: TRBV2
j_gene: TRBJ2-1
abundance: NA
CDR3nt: TGTGCCAGCACCCTGAGGGCGGGGGGGAGACTAGTAGTGCAGTTCTTC
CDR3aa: CASTLRAGGRLVVQFF

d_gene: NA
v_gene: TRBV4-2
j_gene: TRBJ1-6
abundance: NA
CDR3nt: TGTGCCAGCAGCCAAGGAGGAGGGTACTCCTATAATTCACCCCTCCACTTT
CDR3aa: CASSQGGGYSYNSPLHF

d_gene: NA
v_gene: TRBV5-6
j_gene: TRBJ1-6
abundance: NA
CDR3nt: TGTGCCAGCAGCTTGATGGGGCAGTCCTATAATTCACCCCTCCACTTT
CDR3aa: CASSLMGQSYNSPLHF

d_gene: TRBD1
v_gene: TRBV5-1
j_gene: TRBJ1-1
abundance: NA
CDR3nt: TGCGCCAGCTTTCTTGGGAGGGGGCCTTCCACTGAAGCTTTCTTT
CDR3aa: CASFLGRGPSTEAFF

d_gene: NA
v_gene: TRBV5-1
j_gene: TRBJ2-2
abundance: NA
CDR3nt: TGCGCCAGCCGCCCTGGAGAGGGGAGTGACCGGGAGCTGTTTTTT
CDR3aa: CASRPGEGSDRELFF

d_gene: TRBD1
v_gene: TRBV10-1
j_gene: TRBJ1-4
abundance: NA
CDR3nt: TGCGCCAGCAGTGAGTCTCGGACAGGCCTAAAACTGTTTTTT
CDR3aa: CASSESRTGLKLFF

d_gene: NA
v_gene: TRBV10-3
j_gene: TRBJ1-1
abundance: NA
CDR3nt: TGTGCCATCAGTTCACTCGGCGACCCCAAGAGGCACACTGAAGCTTTCTTT
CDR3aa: CAISSLGDPKRHTEAFF

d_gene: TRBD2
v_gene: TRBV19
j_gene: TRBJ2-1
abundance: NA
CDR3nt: TGTGCCAGTAAGGAACTAGCGGGTGAAACCCAACTCAATGAGCAGTTCTTC
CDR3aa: CASKELAGETQLNEQFF

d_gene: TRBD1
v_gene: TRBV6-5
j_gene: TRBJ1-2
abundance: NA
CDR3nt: TGTGCCAGCAGCGGGGACAGGGCAAACTATGGCTACACCTTC
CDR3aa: CASSGDRANYGYTF

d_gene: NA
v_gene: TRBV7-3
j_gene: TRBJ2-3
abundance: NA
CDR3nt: TGTGCCAGCAGCTTAGCCCCAGGGACAGATACGCAGTATTTT
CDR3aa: CASSLAPGTDTQYF

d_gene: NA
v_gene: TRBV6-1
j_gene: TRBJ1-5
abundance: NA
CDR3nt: TGTGCCAGCAGTGAGGTCGACGGAAGCAATCAGCCCCAGCATTTT
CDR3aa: CASSEVDGSNQPQHF

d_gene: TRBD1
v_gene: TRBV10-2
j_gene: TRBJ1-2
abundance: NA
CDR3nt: TGCGCCAGCAGTGTGGGACAGGGGGACTATGGCTACACCTTC
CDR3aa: CASSVGQGDYGYTF

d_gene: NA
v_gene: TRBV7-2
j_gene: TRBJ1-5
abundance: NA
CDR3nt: TGTGCCAGCAGCTTAGGCAGCGTGAGCAATCAGCCCCAGCATTTT
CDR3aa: CASSLGSVSNQPQHF

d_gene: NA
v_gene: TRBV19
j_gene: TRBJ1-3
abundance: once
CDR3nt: TGTGCCAGTAGTATGGTTCGGGACACCATATATTTT
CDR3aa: CASSMVRDTIYF

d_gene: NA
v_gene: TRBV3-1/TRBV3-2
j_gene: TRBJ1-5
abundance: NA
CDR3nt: TGTGCCAGCAGCCGAGGTGTTAGCAATCAGCCCCAGCATTTT
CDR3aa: CASSRGVSNQPQHF

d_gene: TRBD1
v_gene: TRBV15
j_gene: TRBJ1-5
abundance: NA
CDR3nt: TGTGCCACCAGCGGGACAGGGTCGGTCAATCAGCCCCAGCATTTT
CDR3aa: CATSGTGSVNQPQHF

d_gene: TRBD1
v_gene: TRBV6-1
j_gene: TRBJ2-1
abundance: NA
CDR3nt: TGTGCCAGCAGTGAAGCCTGGACAGGGCCTATAGAGCAGTTCTTC
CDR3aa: CASSEAWTGPIEQFF